The 2 T cell receptor beta chains below were found in one sample sequenced in a study of control samples from healthy donors and cancer patients. Profiling relied on immunoSEQ multiplex PCR, and the TCRdb table lists in-frame clones only, not all of them. The sample yields about 63,000 clones, approximately 85% seen once. The sequenced sample consisted of blood. These receptors all stem from a middle-aged man in good health.

V gene TRBV7-8 combines with J gene TRBJ2-5; D perhaps matches TRBD2 (5 bases). V gave up 1 base and J gave up 4 bases, with 13 bases separating them. In germline, CDR1 is SGHVS, CDR2 FQNEAQ. The CDR3 has 15 amino acids. The CDR3, as DNA: TGTGCCAGCAGCTTAGTAAGAGGGTTGCGAGAGACCCAGTACTTC. It yields the protein CASSLVRGLRETQYF.

The rearrangement links TRBV29-1 to TRBJ2-6; a weak D match, TRBD1 (5 bases). Looked up from germline, CDR1 is SQVTM and CDR2 is ANQGSEA. The CDR3 consists of 18 residues. The V gene lost 3 bases and the J gene lost 0 bases, with 18 bases spanning the gap. The CDR3 bases are TGCAGCGTTGAGCGCCCGGCTACAGGACCCTCTGGGGCCAACGTCCTGACTTTC. Translating it yields CSVERPATGPSGANVLTF.